The 5 T cell receptor beta chains given below trace back to one sample, sequenced in a study of T-cell reconstitution after alpha-beta-depleted transplantation in children (dated by TCRdb to 2015 to 2016). This specimen's treatment or condition label, interpreted: allogeneic hematopoietic cell transplantation with graft depleted of TCRalphabeta T cells and CD19 B cells. Receptor amplification or capture employed PCR. The instrument was an Illumina HiSeq 2500. TCR library preparation used molecular barcoding, with unique molecular identifiers applied to normalize quantification of the TCRbeta repertoire. TCRdb handled the public reads itself, with Q25 trimming in fastp and clone calling in MiXCR, and kept productive beta chains. Every distinct CDR3 protein forms one entry, paired with its most common genes and DNA. In all, the sample holds 330,000 or so distinct CDR3 sequences, and over 9.5% of those were seen once. The ten most abundant clones make up just under 7.5% of the sample.

The source material was PBMCs, sampled before TCRalphabeta/CD19-depleted stem cell transplant. The source of these receptors is a boy younger than two with acute myeloid leukemia, due to receive a stem cell transplant.

This clonotype was observed many times. The CDR3 spells CASSLEVLLYEQYF. The CDR3 nucleotides read TGTGCCAGCAGCTTAGAGGTTCTTCTCTACGAGCAGTACTTC. The V call is TRBV11-2, the J call TRBJ2-7, with D unclear. The CDR3 is 14 amino acids. From germline, CDR1 is SGHAT and CDR2 FQNNGV. The V and J ends lost 0 bases and 3 bases respectively, with 9 bases between them.

This clonotype was seen at least ten times. This rearrangement joins TRBV15 to TRBJ2-7; tentative D call: TRBD1 (6 bases). Germline V gene data show CDR1 as LNHNV and CDR2 as YYDKDF (reference sequence). This CDR3 region has 11 residues. Deletions cut 6 bases from V and 13 bases from J, with 16 bases between. CDR3 bases: TGTGCCACCAGTCTTAACAGGGTAAAATACTTC. It is translated as CATSLNRVKYF.

This clonotype was counted between two and nine times. The genes are TRBV19 and TRBJ2-5; D may match TRBD1 or TRBD2 (5 bases each). V dropped 9 bases and J dropped 2 bases, with 13 bases sitting between them. Germline V CDR1 and CDR2: LNHDA, SQIVND (reference sequence). CDR3 size: 13 residues. For the CDR3, the DNA is TGTGCCAGCTCCACTAGGACACAAGAGACCCAGTACTTC. This sequence encodes CASSTRTQETQYF.

This clonotype was counted ten times or more. V and J are TRBV10-3 and TRBJ1-1; D not certain. Trimming took off 4 bases at V and 0 bases at J, with 9 bases between the two ends. Per the germline V gene, CDR1 is ENHRY and CDR2 is SYGVKD. CDR3 length equals 14 residues. The CDR3 protein is CAISGKTLNTEAFF. Written as DNA, the CDR3 is TGTGCCATCAGTGGGAAGACTCTGAACACTGAAGCTTTCTTT.

Regarding this clonotype: With a much larger clone just one base away, this may be a read error. The chain uses TRBV5-1 and TRBJ2-7; 10 bases align to TRBD2. This CDR3 spans 14 amino acids. CDR1 is SGHRS, CDR2 YFSETQ, per germline. The CDR3 reads CASSLELAGYEQHF. CDR3 sequence (DNA): TGCGCCAGCAGCTTGGAACTAGCGGGATACGAGCAGCACTTC.